Each of the 16 T cell receptor beta chains below was sequenced from the same sample in a study of vaccination and CD4 T cells after COVID-19. The Oncomine TCR Beta short-read assay was what sequenced the DNA obtained from cultured CD4+ T cells. TCRdb redid the calling of the PCR reads with MiXCR, one entry per CDR3 protein. Among 4,000 or so distinct CDR3 sequences, around 20% were seen once, and the ten largest hold 15%. Treatment specified: approximately nine-day PBMC culture with coronavirus spike peptide pools or control peptides (ViraFEST assay). Antigens for these TCRs are unknown. The material sequenced was CD4+ T cells from blood, cultured in vitro. These receptors all come from a human donor who had recovered from COVID-19.

The chain uses TRBV10-3 and TRBJ2-1; 11 nucleotides line up with TRBD2. CDR1 ENHRY and CDR2 SYGVKD come from the germline V gene. V lost 6 bases, J lost 3 bases, and 4 bases stayed unmatched. The CDR3 is made up of 15 amino acids. The CDR3 region is CAISGTSGHYNEQFF. The CDR3 DNA reads as TGTGCCATCAGCGGGACTAGCGGCCACTACAATGAGCAGTTCTTC.

The chain has TRBV18 and TRBJ1-2, with unresolved D. With 2 bases removed from V and 3 bases from J, the gap between germline ends came to 16 bases. CDR3 length: 16 residues. CDR1 and CDR2 (germline): KGHSH, LQKENI. As DNA, the CDR3 is TGTGCCAGCTCACCATGGCAGATGGTGAACGACTATGGCTACACCTTC. Translating gives CASSPWQMVNDYGYTF.

This clonotype was counted a few times. This sequence joins TRBV5-1 and TRBJ2-3; possible D gene TRBD2, 7 bases. The CDR3 loop spans 14 amino acids. The germline V gene has CDR1 SGHRS and CDR2 YFSETQ. Trimming pared 2 bases from V and 1 base from J, leaving 8 bases between. The CDR3 protein is CASSLGGGTDTQYF. The CDR3 DNA follows: TGCGCCAGCAGCTTAGGGGGGGGCACAGATACGCAGTATTTT.

This chain joins TRBV5-1 and TRBJ2-2, with D possibly TRBD1 on 5 matching bases. CDR1 and CDR2 from the germline V gene are SGHRS and YFSETQ. There are 14 residues in the CDR3. Trimming left V 4 bases short and J 4 bases short, with 11 bases between. Here the CDR3 DNA reads TGCGCCAGCAGCCGTGTAGGGGTCACCGGGGAGCTGTTTTTT. It yields the protein CASSRVGVTGELFF.

This clonotype has only a few counts. This sequence joins TRBV6-1 and TRBJ1-2; D remains unclear. Deletions cut 6 bases from V and 1 base from J, with 9 bases between. The CDR3 extends over 13 amino acids. From germline, CDR1 is MNHNS and CDR2 SASEGT. CDR3 residues: CASRLQSNYGYTF. DNA for the CDR3: TGTGCCAGCAGACTACAGAGTAACTATGGCTACACCTTC.

Sample share makes this clonotype medium-sized. The chain combines TRBV27 with TRBJ1-1, with D uncertain. V gave up 3 bases and J gave up 8 bases, with 10 bases separating them. Germline V gene data show CDR1 as MNHEY and CDR2 as SMNVEV (reference sequence). The CDR3 runs to 12 residues. The CDR3 nucleotides read TGTGCCAGCAGTTTTAAGGGCCAGGAAGCTTTCTTT. This encodes CASSFKGQEAFF.

This clonotype was seen more than once but under ten times. This rearrangement joins TRBV6-1 to TRBJ2-1; D gene uncertain. V was clipped by 0 bases and J by 6 bases, with 9 bases between them. The CDR3 consists of 14 residues. Germline V CDR1 and CDR2: MNHNS, SASEGT. The CDR3 DNA follows: TGTGCCAGCAGTGAAGCGGGTAAGAGCAATGAGCAGTTCTTC. This sequence encodes CASSEAGKSNEQFF.

The table lists this clonotype with a few counts. This chain joins TRBV7-3 and TRBJ1-1, with D hard to call. CDR1 is SGHTA, CDR2 FQGTGA, per germline. V was trimmed by 5 bases and J by 0 bases, leaving 7 bases between them. The CDR3 spans 13 residues. CDR3 region: CASSLPVNTEAFF. The CDR3 nucleotides are TGTGCCAGCAGCCTCCCGGTGAACACTGAAGCTTTCTTT.

This clonotype appeared a few times. The J gene is TRBJ1-2, the V gene TRBV7-3, with D possibly being TRBD1 (6 bases). The CDR3 covers 13 residues. Looked up from germline, CDR1 is SGHTA and CDR2 is FQGTGA. Trimming removed 5 bases at V and 4 bases at J, with 11 bases between. The CDR3 DNA reads TGTGCCAGCAGCCCAACAGGGTCCTATGGCTACACCTTC. Its protein is CASSPTGSYGYTF.

The chain is built from TRBV7-9 and TRBJ2-2, with D perhaps being TRBD1 or TRBD2 (5 bases each). Germline CDR1 and CDR2: SEHNR and FQNEAQ (reference sequence). The CDR3 sequence is 15 residues long. V lost 8 bases and J lost 6, with 19 bases in between. CDR3 loop: CASRPAERGPGELFF. As DNA, the CDR3 is TGTGCCAGCCGACCGGCTGAGAGGGGTCCCGGGGAGCTGTTTTTT.

V is TRBV6-5 and J is TRBJ1-5; D is perhaps TRBD1 (5 bases). Trimming took off 2 bases at V and 7 bases at J, with 9 bases between the two ends. The CDR3 length is 13 residues. The V gene's germline CDR1 is MNHEY and CDR2 SVGAGI. In DNA form, the CDR3 reads TGTGCCAGCAGTTACCAGGGTGACCAGCCCCAGCATTTT. Its protein product is CASSYQGDQPQHF.

The chain combines TRBV11-2 with TRBJ2-2; TRBD1 matches at 7 bases. From germline, CDR1 is SGHAT and CDR2 FQNNGV. V gave up 1 base and J gave up 4 bases; unmatched junction bases: 6. CDR3 size: 16 residues. CDR3 loop: CASSLAGRQGTGELFF. The DNA for the CDR3 is TGTGCCAGCAGCTTAGCCGGTAGACAGGGCACCGGGGAGCTGTTTTTT.

This clonotype was seen more than once but under ten times. J is TRBJ2-2 and V is TRBV5-1, with 7 bases fitting TRBD1. CDR3 length: 13 residues. V lost 4 bases and J lost 6; bases outside the gene matches: 3. From germline, CDR1 is SGHRS and CDR2 YFSETQ. Here the CDR3 DNA reads TGCGCCAGCAGCCAGGGACAGCCCGGGGAGCTGTTTTTT. Its translation is CASSQGQPGELFF.

This clonotype was seen a few times. This chain links TRBV6-5 with TRBJ2-3; D is possibly TRBD1 or TRBD2 (5 bases each). The CDR3 contains 13 residues. Germline CDR1 and CDR2: MNHEY and SVGAGI. Trimming removed 4 bases from V and 4 bases from J, with 9 bases in between. The CDR3 DNA sequence: TGTGCCAGCAGTTTCGGGACGTCAGATACGCAGTATTTT. This encodes CASSFGTSDTQYF.

This clonotype was detected only once. A read error may produce the germline difference seen at one junction end. The gene calls are TRBV10-3 and TRBJ2-3; tentative D call: TRBD2 (6 bases). Per germline, CDR1 ENHRY and CDR2 SYGVKD. CDR3 length: 16 amino acids. The CDR3 DNA sequence: TGTGCCTTCAGTGAGTCGTATGCGGGGTCGGGAGATACGCAGTATTTT. Residues: CAFSESYAGSGDTQYF.

The chain recombines TRBV15 with TRBJ2-3; TRBD1 aligns across 7 bases. Germline trimming cut 2 bases from V and 3 bases from J; bases unmatched to any gene: 5. The CDR3 runs to 15 residues. The germline CDR1 and CDR2 sequences are LNHNV and YYDKDF (reference sequence). The CDR3 bases are TGTGCCACCAGCAGAAGGACAGGAGGTACAGATACGCAGTATTTT. Translated: CATSRRTGGTDTQYF.